This T cell receptor (beta chain) was sequenced for a study of healthy donors' naive CD4 and CD8 T cells. TCR libraries were built from approximately 490 ng of total RNA by linear amplification. Original data processing: Sequencing covered around 71,000 rearranged alpha-chain transcripts across a few healthy donors. TCRdb used MiXCR to reprocess the reads, holding one entry per CDR3 protein. Here the V and J calls rest on TCRdb's processing, not on the authors' analysis. The repertoire holds approximately 200,000 distinct CDR3 sequences, with about 70% as singletons. The CDR3 has 13 residues. The V gene's germline CDR1 is SQVTM and CDR2 ANQGSEA. V was shortened by 7 bases and J by 2 bases, with 15 bases between the two germline ends.

The origin of this receptor is a pool of human donors in good health; the sample pools cells from several healthy donors. The V and J genes are TRBV29-1 and TRBJ2-7, with D possibly being TRBD1 (6 bases). The material sequenced was naive CD4+ and CD8+ T cells sorted from blood, pooled from several donors. CDR3 protein: CSANTGSPYEQYF. The CDR3, as DNA: TGCAGCGCCAACACAGGGTCTCCCTACGAGCAGTACTTC.